A selection of T cell receptor beta chains follows, all from one sample in a study of cytomegalovirus exposure and HLA in healthy donors. Libraries were prepared by immunoSEQ multiplex PCR; TCRdb keeps only in-frame clonotypes and omits some of them. The sample has about 180,000 clones; 80% are singletons. Sequenced: PBMCs. The receptors originated from a woman under 40 in good health and CMV-seronegative. Both conserved end residues are part of each CDR3. A D gene is named only where the DNA matches it firmly. A clone size is listed for some rows: how often the clone was seen (once, few, many), or a class if it is expanded.

clone_size j_call v_call d_call cdr3_nt cdr3_aa
NA TRBJ1-1 TRBV2 NA TGTGCCAGCAGTGTGGACACGAACACTGAAGCTTTCTTT CASSVDTNTEAFF
NA TRBJ1-1 TRBV29-1 TRBD1 TGCAGCGGGAGACAGGGGGGTCCCACTGAAGCTTTCTTT CSGRQGGPTEAFF
NA TRBJ1-1 TRBV5-1 NA TGCGCCAGCAGGCTACAGGACAACACTGAAGCTTTCTTT CASRLQDNTEAFF
once TRBJ1-3 TRBV7-2 NA TGTGCCAGCAGCTCTACTGCTGTCGTTGGAAACACCATATATTTT CASSSTAVVGNTIYF
NA TRBJ2-3 TRBV7-8 TRBD2 TGTGCCATCGACCTCGGGGGGACCACAGATACGCAGTATTTT CAIDLGGTTDTQYF
NA TRBJ2-2 TRBV18 NA TGTGCCAGCTCATCAAATTCAGGGGTCGGGGAGCTGTTTTTT CASSSNSGVGELFF
NA TRBJ1-4 TRBV6-5 NA TGTGCCAGCAGTTCTTCTGGGGCAGTAACTAATGAAAAACTGTTTTTT CASSSSGAVTNEKLFF
NA TRBJ1-4 TRBV19 TRBD1 TGTGCCAGTAGTACGGGACAGGGCCGCAAAAAACTGTTTTTT CASSTGQGRKKLFF
NA TRBJ1-1 TRBV10-2 NA TGCGCCAGCAGGACGGGGAGGCGTGCTTTCTTT CASRTGRRAFF
NA TRBJ1-4 TRBV6-4 TRBD1 TGTGCCAGCACCGATGACAGGGGGAATGAAAAACTGTTTTTT CASTDDRGNEKLFF
few TRBJ1-4 TRBV5-1 TRBD1 TGCGCCAGCAGCGCCCTAGGACAGGGGCAGGGTAATGAAAAACTGTTTTTT CASSALGQGQGNEKLFF
once TRBJ2-1 TRBV6-5 NA TGTGCCAGCAGTTACGAGGCTGGCAATGAGCAGTTCTTC CASSYEAGNEQFF
NA TRBJ1-2 TRBV4-1 TRBD1 TGCGCCAGCAGCCAACAGGGGGACTATGGCTACACCTTC CASSQQGDYGYTF
NA TRBJ1-6 TRBV4-3 NA TGCGCCAGCAGCCTGAACTATGGACTTGATTCACCCCTCCACTTT CASSLNYGLDSPLHF
NA TRBJ2-1 TRBV12-5 TRBD1 TGTGCTAGTGGCAAAAGACAGGGGGCCTGGGGTGAGCAGTTCTTC CASGKRQGAWGEQFF
NA TRBJ1-4 TRBV4-3 NA TGCGCCAGCAGCCAAACAAGGGGATGGTATGAAAAACTGTTTTTT CASSQTRGWYEKLFF
NA TRBJ2-3 TRBV7-7 NA TGTGCTAGCAGCCCTCGGGGTGCAGGAGCAGATACGCAGTATTTT CASSPRGAGADTQYF
NA TRBJ2-7 TRBV9 TRBD1 TGTGCCAGCAGCAACACCAGGGACAGGTCCTACGAGCAGTACTTC CASSNTRDRSYEQYF
NA TRBJ2-3 TRBV19 NA TGTGCCAGTGGCACCGGAGGCACAGATACGCAGTATTTT CASGTGGTDTQYF
NA TRBJ1-5 TRBV4-2 NA TGTGCCAGCAGCCAAGGAACAGGGAAAAGCAATCAGCCCCAGCATTTT CASSQGTGKSNQPQHF
few TRBJ1-1 TRBV2 NA TGTGCCAGCAGTGAACAGGCGAACACTGAAGCTTTCTTT CASSEQANTEAFF
few TRBJ2-5 TRBV14 TRBD1 TGTGCCAGCAGCCGCGACAGGGAAGAGACCCAGTACTTC CASSRDREETQYF
NA TRBJ2-4 TRBV7-2 NA TGTGCCAGCAGCTTAGTTGGTTCAGGGAACATTCAGTACTTC CASSLVGSGNIQYF
NA TRBJ1-4 TRBV9 NA TGTGCCAGCAGCGTAGAGCAGGGAGGTGAAAAACTGTTTTTT CASSVEQGGEKLFF
NA TRBJ2-5 TRBV29-1 TRBD2 TGCAGCGCTGGCACTGGACTAGGCGAGACCCAGTACTTC CSAGTGLGETQYF
NA TRBJ2-3 TRBV2 TRBD2 TGTGCCAGCAGTGAGGCGGTGGGACTAGCGGGGTTAGATACGCAGTATTTT CASSEAVGLAGLDTQYF
NA TRBJ2-5 TRBV7-9 TRBD1 TGTGCCGGACAGGCCGCCGGAGGCCAAGAGACCCAGTACTTC CAGQAAGGQETQYF
NA TRBJ2-7 TRBV7-7 NA TGTGCCAGCAGCTTAGGTACGGGTGACGAGCAGTACTTC CASSLGTGDEQYF
NA TRBJ2-7 TRBV25-1 TRBD1 TGTGCCAGCAGTGACTTTACGGGACAGGGAAGCTACGAGCAGTACTTC CASSDFTGQGSYEQYF
NA TRBJ2-5 TRBV2 NA TGTGCCAGCAGCTTCCAAGAGACCCAGTACTTC CASSFQETQYF
NA TRBJ1-3 TRBV15 TRBD1 TGTGCCACCAGCAGAGCTGGGACAGGGTGGCGAGGAAACACCATATATTTT CATSRAGTGWRGNTIYF
NA TRBJ2-7 TRBV7-9 NA TGTGCCAGCAGCTCCGGGGAATCCCAGGCCTACGAGCAGTACTTC CASSSGESQAYEQYF
NA TRBJ1-1 TRBV11-2 TRBD1 TGTGCCAGCAACAACAGGGGCTACACTGAAGCTTTCTTT CASNNRGYTEAFF
NA TRBJ1-1 TRBV7-9 NA TGTGCCAGCAGCTTACAGGGAATCGGGACTGAAGCTTTCTTT CASSLQGIGTEAFF
few TRBJ1-2 TRBV6-1 TRBD1 TGTGCCAGCAGTGAAGCATCACGACAGGGCTATGGCTACACCTTC CASSEASRQGYGYTF
once TRBJ2-7 TRBV4-2 TRBD2 TGTGCCAGCAGTCCCAGGGGACTAGGGCTTGGCGCGAACTACGAGCAGTACTTC CASSPRGLGLGANYEQYF
few TRBJ2-7 TRBV2 TRBD2 TGTGCCAGCAGTGGGCGGGGGGGCATGACCTACGAGCAGTACTTC CASSGRGGMTYEQYF
NA TRBJ2-7 TRBV10-3 NA TGTGCCATCAGTGAGGGACAGCCCTACGAGCAGTACTTC CAISEGQPYEQYF
NA TRBJ2-3 TRBV5-1 NA TGCGCCAGCAGCACGGGGACATTAGCAGATACGCAGTATTTT CASSTGTLADTQYF
NA TRBJ1-6 TRBV6-5 NA TGTGCCAGCAGTTATGAACCCCCAACCTATAATTCCCCCCTCCACTTT CASSYEPPTYNSPLHF
NA TRBJ2-5 TRBV18 NA TGTGCCAGCTCACCACCGAGTGGAGAGACCCAGTACTTC CASSPPSGETQYF
NA TRBJ2-7 TRBV7-6 TRBD2 TGTGCCAGCAGCGCGATAGCGGGGGGACCTACCTACGAGCAGTACTTC CASSAIAGGPTYEQYF
once TRBJ2-1 TRBV15 TRBD1 TGTGCCACCAGCGTAGGACAGGGGTGGAATGAGCAGTTCTTC CATSVGQGWNEQFF
NA TRBJ2-5 TRBV18 NA TGTGCCAGCTCACCACCCCTAGTGGCAGGGGGGGAGACCCAGTACTTC CASSPPLVAGGETQYF
NA TRBJ2-3 TRBV5-1 TRBD2 TGCGCCAGCAGCTGGGGCATTCGGACTAGCGGGGACACAGATACGCAGTATTTT CASSWGIRTSGDTDTQYF
NA TRBJ2-7 TRBV21-1 NA TGTGCCAGCAGCAAAGTACGGGAGGACATATGGAGAGGTTGTGGCGAGCAGTACTTC CASSKVREDIWRGCGEQYF